The T cell receptor beta chain described here comes from a study of blood T cell repertoires in COVID-19. Background on the study: COVID-19 samples from acute and convalescent phases originated in the United States, Italy and Spain. The analysed material was cDNA or gDNA that came from T cells, B-cell-depleted T cells, or PBMCs.

Original data processing: Reference gene primer amplification in the assay estimated nucleated cell counts. The assay was immunoSEQ multiplex PCR, and TCRdb's table has in-frame clones only and misses some. The DNA was the basis for D and trimming; V, J and clone size are from that table. This table holds roughly 250,000 clones, around nine tenths found once. The CDR3 is 15 residues long. Trimming took off 0 bases at V and 3 bases at J, with 12 bases between the two ends. Germline V gene sequence: CDR1 GTSNPN, CDR2 SVGIG (reference sequence). The chain carries TRBV30 and TRBJ1-3, with a possible D match to TRBD1 (5 bases). Sequencing was done on a sample of peripheral blood. The receptor was derived from a woman aged 40 to 50 who had recovered from COVID-19. CDR3 loop: CAWSVTGGGGNTIYF. CDR3 DNA: TGTGCCTGGAGTGTGACGGGCGGGGGTGGAAACACCATATATTTT.